The text below deals with one T cell receptor beta chain. Its antigen is currently unknown. The CDR3 is 18 residues long. The data derive from a study of OX40 agonist ivuxolimab in advanced cancers. The wider study: All patients had ivuxolimab intravenously every 2 weeks at 0.01 to 10 mg/kg. Findings and caveats of the study: The work left the antigen specificity of expanded peripheral T cells undetermined.

TCRdb's table, derived via immunoSEQ multiplex PCR, lists solely in-frame clones and lacks some. This sample has tens of thousands of clones, with 75% to 90% found just once. The V and J genes are TRBV21-1 and TRBJ2-7; no DNA check was done on the table's D call, TRBD2. TRBV21-1 is a pseudogene segment. Sequenced here: CD4+ or CD8+ T cells sorted from blood, sampled in a trial of the OX40 agonist ivuxolimab. The receptor's source is an adult with an advanced solid tumor such as melanoma, head and neck, liver or kidney cancer. Written as DNA, the CDR3 is TGTGCCAGCAGCAAAGTAAGGACTAAGCATCAACTCTCCTACGAGCAGTACTTC. It specifies CASSKVRTKHQLSYEQYF.